This T cell receptor beta chain was retrieved from a study of T cells in tuberculosis. The V segment lost 1 base and the J segment 0 bases; nucleotides outside the gene matches: 10. Germline lookup yields CDR1 SGHRS and CDR2 YFSETQ. The CDR3 extends over 19 amino acids. Time point indicated: new active TB diagnosis, blood taken before or within 7 days of starting treatment. Only in-frame clones appear in the TCRdb table, and some are missing; sequencing was by immunoSEQ multiplex PCR. The sample consists of about 50,000 clones, roughly 95% of them appearing once. The specimen comprised PBMCs, sampled at tuberculosis diagnosis. V and J are TRBV5-1 and TRBJ2-1, with 10 bases matching TRBD2. The TCR comes from an adult with tuberculosis. The CDR3 reads CASSLWRGSSGSSYNEQFF. CDR3 DNA: TGCGCCAGCAGCTTGTGGAGGGGATCTAGCGGGAGCTCCTACAATGAGCAGTTCTTC.